This T cell receptor (beta chain) was recorded in a study of metastatic and nonmetastatic thyroid tumors (dated by TCRdb to about 2020). Background for the entire study: Repertoires from peripheral blood and from tumor or nodule tissue samples of malignant and benign thyroid patients were compared. Broader findings and caveats from the paper: In both blood and tumor samples, malignant tumors were reported to have significantly higher TCR beta diversity than benign nodules.

The CDR3 covers 16 residues, taking in both the cysteine and the phenylalanine. The method was PCR. For sequencing, an Illumina HiSeq 4000 was employed. The TCR beta-chain CDR3 region of each patient was profiled by high-throughput sequencing. On the study's bioinformatics: A classifier to discriminate distant-metastatic papillary thyroid cancer patients was built from CDR3 differences across clinicopathological groups. The Shannon index was used to assess repertoire diversity, and the Morisita-Horn index was used to assess tumor-blood repertoire similarity. Starting from the raw public reads, TCRdb applied fastp trimming at Q25, assembled clones with MiXCR and retained in-frame beta chains. The V and J calls follow TCRdb's processing rather than the paper's. This sample gives some 35,000 clones in total; less than 40% of them show up just once. The top ten clones comprise 20% to 25% of the sample.

A note on this clone: Its antigen remains unidentified. It is unclear where the CDR3 begins or ends on the DNA, so no DNA is shown, and the CDR3 is as TCRdb lists it.

No patient had received any treatment before thyroid surgery. Using T-cell receptor beta sequencing, the researchers looked back retrospectively at clinical samples from patients, gathered between about 2012 and 2019. This receptor was identified in a female donor with papillary thyroid cancer or a benign thyroid nodule (not recorded which). Some clones in this sample may be carry-over from other donors' samples. The V and J genes are TRBV12-3 or TRBV12-4 and TRBJ2-7; TRBD2 is taken as the D call from the table, unchecked against the DNA. Sequencing was carried out using tumor tissue. The CDR3 reads as follows: CASSFGPGEGTYEQYF.